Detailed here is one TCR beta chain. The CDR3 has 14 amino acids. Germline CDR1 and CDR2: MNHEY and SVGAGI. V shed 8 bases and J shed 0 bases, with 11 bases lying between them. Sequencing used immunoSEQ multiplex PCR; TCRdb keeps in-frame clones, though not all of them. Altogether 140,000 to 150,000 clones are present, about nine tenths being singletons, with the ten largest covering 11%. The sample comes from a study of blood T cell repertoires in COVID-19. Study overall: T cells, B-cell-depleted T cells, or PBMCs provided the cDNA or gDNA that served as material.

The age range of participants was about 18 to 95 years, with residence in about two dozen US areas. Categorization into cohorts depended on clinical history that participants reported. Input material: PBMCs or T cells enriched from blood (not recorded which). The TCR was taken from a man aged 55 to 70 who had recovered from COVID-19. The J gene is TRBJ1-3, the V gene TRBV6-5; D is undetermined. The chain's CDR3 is CASGGGASGNTIYF. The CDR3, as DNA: TGTGCCAGCGGAGGCGGTGCCTCTGGAAACACCATATATTTT.